The present T cell receptor beta chain was sequenced within a study of control samples from healthy donors and cancer patients. Generated by immunoSEQ multiplex PCR, the TCRdb table keeps only in-frame clones and is missing some. The sample shows more than 75,000 clones, 79% of them seen only once. Trimming shortened V by 1 base and J by 3 bases, and 3 bases separated the two germline ends. Per the germline V gene, CDR1 is SQVTM and CDR2 is ANQGSEA. The CDR3 has 11 residues. This sequence was found in a woman in her thirties in good health. J is TRBJ1-2 and V is TRBV29-1; D is uncertain. Input material: blood. CDR3 DNA: TGCAGCGTTGAAGGTTACTATGGCTACACCTTC. Residues: CSVEGYYGYTF.